The entry that follows covers one T cell receptor beta chain sequence. The sample is drawn from a study of immune characterization of retroperitoneal liposarcoma. Germline CDR1 is SGHNT and CDR2 is YENEEA. The CDR3 contains 12 residues. The ends were cut back, 1 base at V and 9 bases at J, with 7 bases in the middle. Via MiXCR, TCRdb re-called the PCR reads, giving one row per CDR3 protein. The sample records more than 9,500 distinct CDR3 sequences, about a quarter being singletons. Input material: tumor tissue. This clonotype originated in a female donor with retroperitoneal liposarcoma. The chain links TRBV11-3 to TRBJ2-1; a possible D gene is TRBD1 (5 bases). CDR3 residues: CASSLGGTEQFF. DNA of the CDR3: TGTGCCAGCAGCTTAGGGGGCACTGAGCAGTTCTTC.